The clone carrying this TCR beta chain has a count of ten or more. What it recognizes is unknown. The data derive from a study of CD8 T cells in ankylosing spondylitis. Trimming removed 6 bases from V and 5 bases from J; junction bases left unmatched: 9. Germline V lookup: CDR1 ENHRY, CDR2 SYGVKD. The CDR3 extends over 14 amino acids. Study-level findings and limits: The authors found the disease-linked clones to be CD8+ and relatively rare in peripheral blood. As reported, disease-linked clones showed significant enrichment in matched ankylosing spondylitis synovial fluid. There was a TCR beta motif, made of eight highly homologous variants, that appeared characteristic of ankylosing spondylitis blood.

Quantitative 5'-RACE with molecular barcodes produced the TCR beta libraries. From the 5' RACE reads, TCRdb called clonotypes with MiXCR, one entry per CDR3 protein. Of 450,000 to 550,000 distinct CDR3 sequences detected, about 5% appear once; the ten largest clones hold around 3.6%. The rearrangement links TRBV10-3 to TRBJ1-2; 7 bases map to TRBD1. The origin of this receptor is a male donor with ankylosing spondylitis. Source material: blood, either unsorted or a sorted T cell fraction (not recorded which). CDR3 region: CAISFDRVLYGYTF. CDR3 nucleotide sequence: TGTGCCATCAGCTTCGACAGGGTCCTGTATGGCTACACCTTC.